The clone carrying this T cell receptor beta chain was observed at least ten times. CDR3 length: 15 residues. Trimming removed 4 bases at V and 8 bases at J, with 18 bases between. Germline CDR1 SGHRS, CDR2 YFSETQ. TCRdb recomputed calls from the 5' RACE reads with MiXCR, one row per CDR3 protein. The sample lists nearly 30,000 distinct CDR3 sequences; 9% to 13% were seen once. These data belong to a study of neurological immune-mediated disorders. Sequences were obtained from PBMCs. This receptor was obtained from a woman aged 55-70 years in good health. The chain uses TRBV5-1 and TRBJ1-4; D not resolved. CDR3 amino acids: CASSTEQPSYEKLFF. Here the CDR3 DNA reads TGCGCCAGCAGCACCGAACAACCCTCGTACGAAAAACTGTTTTTT. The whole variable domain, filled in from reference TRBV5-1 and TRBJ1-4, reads KAGVTQTPRYLIKTRGQQVTLSCSPISGHRSVSWYQQTPGQGLQFLFEYFSETQRNKGNFPGRFSGRQFSNSRSEMNVSTLELGDSALYLCASSTEQPSYEKLFFGSGTQLSVL.